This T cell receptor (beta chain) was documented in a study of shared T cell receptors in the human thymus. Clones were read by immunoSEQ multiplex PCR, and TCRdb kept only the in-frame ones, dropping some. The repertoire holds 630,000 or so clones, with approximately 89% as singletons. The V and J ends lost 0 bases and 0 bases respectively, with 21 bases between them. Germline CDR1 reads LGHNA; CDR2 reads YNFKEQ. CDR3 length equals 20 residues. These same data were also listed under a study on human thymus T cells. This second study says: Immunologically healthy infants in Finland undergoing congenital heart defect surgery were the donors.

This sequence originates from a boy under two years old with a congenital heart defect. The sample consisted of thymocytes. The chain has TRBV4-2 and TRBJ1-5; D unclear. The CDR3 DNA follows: TGTGCCAGCAGCCAAGATGTCCTGGTTTATAGAGCTTATAGCAATCAGCCCCAGCATTTT. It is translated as CASSQDVLVYRAYSNQPQHF.